These 22 T cell receptor beta chains share one sample of origin, sequenced in a study of T-cell reconstitution after alpha-beta-depleted transplantation in children. Study findings and constraints: A year post-transplant, T-cell counts and diversity derived mostly from newly produced T cells.

Unique molecular identifiers were incorporated during preparation of the TCRbeta library. TCRdb redid the calling of the PCR reads with MiXCR, one entry per CDR3 protein. The table has about 300,000 distinct CDR3 sequences, nearly 8% seen once. No cognate antigen is known for these TCRs. The specimen was peripheral blood, collected 360 days after TCRalphabeta/CD19-depleted stem cell transplant. The receptors were sampled from a female patient between 2 and 15 years old who had a stem cell transplant for Fanconi anemia, so the T cells may come from the graft donor.

This clonotype occurred a few times. This rearrangement joins TRBV4-3 to TRBJ2-2; 9 nucleotides agree with TRBD2. The CDR3 runs to 18 residues. Germline V CDR1 and CDR2: LGHNA, YSLEER. J was trimmed by 2 bases and V by 0 bases; bases with no gene match: 7. The CDR3 DNA is TGCGCCAGCAGCCAAGAGGTAGCGGGGGCCCTCAACACCGGGGAGCTGTTTTTT. Translation gives CASSQEVAGALNTGELFF.

This clonotype was seen only a few times. The genes are TRBV28 and TRBJ2-5; D ambiguous. V was clipped by 4 bases and J by 9 bases, with 12 bases between them. There are 12 residues in the CDR3. CDR1 is MDHEN and CDR2 is SYDVKM in the germline V gene. CDR3 sequence reads: CASSSPPRSQYF. In nucleotides, the CDR3 is TGTGCCAGCAGTTCCCCCCCGCGGTCCCAGTACTTC.

The table lists this clonotype with many counts. This chain connects TRBV6-1 to TRBJ2-2; D is undetermined. The V gene's germline CDR1 is MNHNS and CDR2 SASEGT. Trimming removed 6 bases from V and 2 bases from J, with 7 bases in between. This CDR3 comprises 13 residues. CDR3 in amino acids: CASSFGNTGELFF. The CDR3 nucleotides read TGTGCCAGCAGCTTTGGTAACACCGGGGAGCTGTTTTTT.

The rearrangement joins TRBV11-1 to TRBJ2-6; D remains unclear. Trimming cost V 0 bases and J 0 bases, with 12 bases left between them. Germline V lookup: CDR1 SGHAT, CDR2 FQDESV (reference sequence). The CDR3 spans 18 residues. CDR3 DNA sequence: TGTGCCAGCAGCTTAGCTGGGGTCCTGAGCTCTGGGGCCAACGTCCTGACTTTC. It specifies CASSLAGVLSSGANVLTF.

This clonotype has only a few counts. The V gene is TRBV6-1, the J gene TRBJ2-1; 16 nucleotides match TRBD2. From germline, CDR1 is MNHNS and CDR2 SASEGT. J gave up 8 bases and V 6 bases, and 7 bases lay outside the gene matches. The CDR3 is 16 residues long. CDR3 loop: CASSPGTSGGAYEQFF. The CDR3 region has the DNA TGTGCCAGCAGCCCCGGGACTAGCGGGGGGGCCTATGAGCAGTTCTTC.

This clonotype was counted ten times or more. The CDR3 is CASSSVWTGQTGELFF. The CDR3 DNA reads TGTGCCAGCAGCTCCGTATGGACAGGGCAAACCGGGGAGCTGTTTTTT. This sequence joins TRBV7-9 and TRBJ2-2; 8 bases fit TRBD1. CDR1 and CDR2 from the germline V gene are SEHNR and FQNEAQ (reference sequence). This CDR3 is 16 amino acids long. V lost 4 bases to trimming and J lost 5 bases; unmatched junction nucleotides: 9.

This clonotype was seen many times. The chain recombines TRBV6-5 with TRBJ2-2; D unclear. The CDR3 has 14 residues. Trimming left V 1 base short and J 0 bases short, with 3 bases between. Germline V lookup: CDR1 MNHEY, CDR2 SVGAGI. As DNA, the CDR3 is TGTGCCAGCAGTTACTTCCCGAACACCGGGGAGCTGTTTTTT. As protein: CASSYFPNTGELFF.

This clonotype was recorded at least ten times. V gene TRBV4-1 combines with J gene TRBJ2-1, with 14 nucleotides matching TRBD2. The CDR3 length is 16 residues. V dropped 4 bases and J dropped 8; count of bases not matched to a gene: 7. CDR1 and CDR2 from the germline V gene are MGHRA and YSYEKL. The CDR3 DNA sequence: TGCGCCAGCAGCCCCAAGACTAGCGGGGGGGCGTATGAGCAGTTCTTC. Residues: CASSPKTSGGAYEQFF.

In its sample, this clonotype was seen many times. The chain employs TRBV7-3 and TRBJ2-1, with 9 nucleotides matching TRBD2. Germline CDR1 SGHTA, CDR2 FQGTGA. V gave up 4 bases and J gave up 3 bases; unmatched junction bases: 10. There are 17 residues in the CDR3. The CDR3 DNA is TGTGCCAGCAGCTCCCCCAGGACTAGCGACGACTACAATGAGCAGTTCTTC. It encodes CASSSPRTSDDYNEQFF. The complete variable domain, with remaining parts taken from reference TRBV7-3 and TRBJ2-1, reads GAGVSQTPSNKVTEKGKYVELRCDPISGHTALYWYRQSLGQGPEFLIYFQGTGAADDSGLPNDRFFAVRPEGSVSTLKIQRTERGDSAVYLCASSSPRTSDDYNEQFFGPGTRLTVL.

The chain joins TRBV29-1 to TRBJ2-5; no reliable D call. The V and J ends lost 5 bases and 8 bases respectively, with 15 bases between them. This CDR3 region has 12 residues. Germline V CDR1 and CDR2: SQVTM, ANQGSEA. CDR3 DNA sequence: TGCAGCGTTTCTGCACAGAAAACCACCCAGTACTTC. Its translation is CSVSAQKTTQYF.

This clonotype was found a few times. The V and J genes are TRBV11-2 and TRBJ2-2, with 7 positions matching TRBD1. The CDR3 covers 18 residues. CDR1 and CDR2 (germline): SGHAT, FQNNGV. V gave up 5 bases and J gave up 0 bases; unmatched junction bases: 12. CDR3 amino acids: CASSPPARDSANTGELFF. CDR3 in DNA: TGTGCCAGCAGCCCCCCAGCTCGGGACAGCGCGAACACCGGGGAGCTGTTTTTT. The complete variable domain, with remaining parts taken from reference TRBV11-2 and TRBJ2-2, reads EAGVAQSPRYKIIEKRQSVAFWCNPISGHATLYWYQQILGQGPKLLIQFQNNGVVDDSQLPKDRFSAERLKGVDSTLKIQPAKLEDSAVYLCASSPPARDSANTGELFFGEGSRLTVL.

At least ten counts were recorded for this clonotype. The J gene is TRBJ2-3, the V gene TRBV20-1; tentative D call: TRBD2 (6 bases). Germline assignment: CDR1 DFQATT and CDR2 SNEGSKA (reference sequence). The CDR3 has 14 residues. With 6 bases removed from V and 3 bases from J, the gap between germline ends came to 16 bases. CDR3 loop: CSARPGVGTDTQYF. The CDR3 DNA is TGCAGTGCCCGCCCGGGGGTAGGGACAGATACGCAGTATTTT.

The rearrangement links TRBV20-1 to TRBJ2-2; perhaps TRBD1 as D (5 bases). CDR1 DFQATT and CDR2 SNEGSKA come from the germline V gene (reference sequence). The CDR3 length is 15 residues. V was trimmed by 6 bases and J by 1 base, leaving 15 bases between them. CDR3 loop: CSARLLDKNTGELFF. The CDR3 nucleotides read TGCAGTGCGAGATTATTGGACAAGAACACCGGGGAGCTGTTTTTT.

Comments on this clonotype: The germline gene is not matched at one end of the junction; a read error may be the cause. The chain has TRBV3-1 and TRBJ2-1, with D possibly being TRBD1 (6 bases). Looked up from germline, CDR1 is LGHDT and CDR2 is YNNKEL (reference sequence). The CDR3 loop spans 19 amino acids. CDR3 loop: CATSQFPIRDTGSYNEQFF. In nucleotides, the CDR3 is TGTGCCACCAGCCAGTTCCCCATCCGGGACACAGGCTCCTACAATGAGCAGTTCTTC.

This clonotype was observed many times. The V and J genes are TRBV28 and TRBJ2-5; D is perhaps TRBD2 (6 bases). V lost 3 bases and J lost 7, with 12 bases in between. Germline loops: CDR1 MDHEN, CDR2 SYDVKM. This CDR3 region has 13 residues. CDR3: CASSFGGLGTQYF. CDR3 in DNA: TGTGCCAGCAGTTTCGGGGGACTGGGGACCCAGTACTTC.

V is TRBV6-1 and J is TRBJ1-2; tentative D call: TRBD1 (6 bases). V was cut by 10 bases and J by 3 bases, with 24 bases left in between. This CDR3 region has 16 residues. Germline lookup yields CDR1 MNHNS and CDR2 SASEGT. This CDR3 is CATSNLDGGPYYGYTF. The CDR3 DNA is TGTGCCACAAGCAACTTAGATGGGGGCCCCTACTATGGCTACACCTTC.

This clonotype has ten or more counts. The V call is TRBV20-1, the J call TRBJ2-4, with TRBD1 matching over 9 bases. The CDR3 extends over 13 amino acids. Germline assignment: CDR1 DFQATT and CDR2 SNEGSKA (reference sequence). After removal of 5 bases from V and 4 bases from J, the junction contained 3 bases not matched to a gene. For the CDR3, the DNA is TGCAGTGCTCCGGGACAGGGAAAAAACATTCAGTACTTC. This sequence encodes CSAPGQGKNIQYF.

This clonotype was detected a few times. This sequence joins TRBV5-1 and TRBJ1-1; D unresolved. The CDR3 consists of 14 residues. The V end was cut by 4 bases, the J end by 0 bases, with 10 bases between. In germline, CDR1 is SGHRS, CDR2 YFSETQ. The CDR3 is CASSLTYMNTEAFF. The CDR3 nucleotides are TGCGCCAGCAGCCTGACATATATGAACACTGAAGCTTTCTTT.

The rearrangement uses TRBV7-8 and TRBJ2-3; possibly TRBD1 for D (5 bases). Between the trimmed V and J ends, which lost 5 bases and 2 bases, there was a span of 14 bases. The germline V gene has CDR1 SGHVS and CDR2 FQNEAQ. The CDR3 loop spans 15 amino acids. The CDR3: CASSQLPTATDTQYF. CDR3 bases: TGTGCCAGCAGCCAACTCCCGACAGCCACAGATACGCAGTATTTT.

This clonotype was counted at least ten times. The genes are TRBV28 and TRBJ1-6, with 8 bases lining up with TRBD1. The CDR3 consists of 15 residues. The germline CDR1 and CDR2 sequences are MDHEN and SYDVKM. Trimming at V came to 3 bases and at J to 6 bases, leaving 4 bases not matched to a gene. The CDR3 DNA follows: TGTGCCAGCAGTTTCCGGGACAGGCTTAATTCACCCCTCCACTTT. Amino acids: CASSFRDRLNSPLHF.

With regard to this clonotype: The conserved phenylalanine or tryptophan is not found at the CDR3 terminus, so this likely reflects a read error. The chain is built from TRBV20-1 and TRBJ2-1; D call uncertain. The ends were cut back, 2 bases at V and 7 bases at J, with 6 bases in the middle. There are 11 residues in the CDR3. Per germline, CDR1 DFQATT and CDR2 SNEGSKA (reference sequence). CDR3 residues: CSARILNEQFS. DNA for the CDR3: TGCAGTGCTAGAATCCTGAATGAGCAGTTCTCC.

This clonotype has ten or more counts. This rearrangement joins TRBV5-1 to TRBJ2-1, with 8 bases that match TRBD1. Germline lookup yields CDR1 SGHRS and CDR2 YFSETQ. The CDR3 covers 18 residues. Losses at the gene ends were 0 bases for V and 4 bases for J; bases not matched to a gene: 12. The CDR3 DNA reads as TGCGCCAGCAGCTTGGAAGGAAACAGGGGGAACCCTTACAATGAGCAGTTCTTC. Encoded protein: CASSLEGNRGNPYNEQFF.